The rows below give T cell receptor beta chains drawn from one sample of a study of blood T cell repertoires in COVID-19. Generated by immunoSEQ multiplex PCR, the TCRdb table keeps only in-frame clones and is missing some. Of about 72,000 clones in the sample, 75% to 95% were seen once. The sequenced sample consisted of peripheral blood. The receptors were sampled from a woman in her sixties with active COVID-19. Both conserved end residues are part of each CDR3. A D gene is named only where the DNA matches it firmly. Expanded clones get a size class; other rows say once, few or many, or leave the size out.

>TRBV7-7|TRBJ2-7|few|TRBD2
TGTGCCAGCAGCTTGGGACTAGCGGGGACCTACGAGCAGTACTTC
CASSLGLAGTYEQYF
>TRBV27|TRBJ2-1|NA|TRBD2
TGTGCCAGCAAGCGGGAAAGCTCCTACAATGAGCAGTTCTTC
CASKRESSYNEQFF
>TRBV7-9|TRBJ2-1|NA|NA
TGTGCCAGCAGCTTAGCTTCCTACGGCGGGCAGTTCTTC
CASSLASYGGQFF
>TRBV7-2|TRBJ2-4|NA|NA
TGTGCCAGCAGCTTCCGGTCCGGGGGTCGAAACATTCAGTACTTC
CASSFRSGGRNIQYF
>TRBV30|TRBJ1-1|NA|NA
TGTGCCTGGGAGACAGGTAGCCCCTCTAGCACTGAAGCTTTCTTT
CAWETGSPSSTEAFF
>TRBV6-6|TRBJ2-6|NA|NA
TGTGCCAGCGTGGCGGGACGCTCTGGGGCCAACGTCCTGACTTTC
CASVAGRSGANVLTF
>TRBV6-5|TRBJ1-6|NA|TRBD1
TGTGCCAGTACCGGGACAGGGACTTCTAATTCACCCCTCCACTTT
CASTGTGTSNSPLHF
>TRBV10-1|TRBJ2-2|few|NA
TGCGCCAGCAGTGAGATACTTACCACGAACACCGGGGAGCTGTTTTTT
CASSEILTTNTGELFF
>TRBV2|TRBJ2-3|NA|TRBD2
TGTGCCAGCGGGCTAGCGGGCCTGAGCACAGATACGCAGTATTTT
CASGLAGLSTDTQYF
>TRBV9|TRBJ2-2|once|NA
TGTGCCAGCAGCGTAGAGGGGGCCGGGGAGCTGTTTTTT
CASSVEGAGELFF
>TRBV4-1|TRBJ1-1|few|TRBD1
TGCGCCAGCAGCCATGGACAGGGGTTGAACACTGAAGCTTTCTTT
CASSHGQGLNTEAFF
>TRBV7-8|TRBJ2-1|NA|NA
TGTGCCAGCAGCTTTGATAGGAGTAAGGCCAACAATGAGCAGTTCTTC
CASSFDRSKANNEQFF
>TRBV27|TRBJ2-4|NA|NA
TGTGCCAGCAGTCCCCGACAGACCCTAGCCAAAAACATTCAGTACTTC
CASSPRQTLAKNIQYF
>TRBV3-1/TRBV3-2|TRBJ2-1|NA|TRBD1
TGTGCCAGCAGGGGACAGGGGGCGCGATACAATGAGCAGTTCTTC
CASRGQGARYNEQFF
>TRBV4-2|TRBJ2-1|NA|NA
TGTGCCAGCAGCCAAGGAGTTGGAGGGCAATCCTACAATGAGCAGTTCTTC
CASSQGVGGQSYNEQFF
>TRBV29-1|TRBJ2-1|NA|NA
TGCAGCGTCCGCTTCAGCGGCGCCTACAATGAGCAGTTCTTC
CSVRFSGAYNEQFF
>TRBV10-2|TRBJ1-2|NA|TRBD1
TGCGCCAGCAAAGGGACAGGGACAAACTATGGCTACACCTTC
CASKGTGTNYGYTF
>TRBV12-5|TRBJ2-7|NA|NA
TGTGCTAGTGGTTTGGTGACAGGTGGCCCCTACGAGCAGTACTTC
CASGLVTGGPYEQYF
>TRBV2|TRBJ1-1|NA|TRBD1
TGTGCCAGCCTAGGCTACGGGACAGCGGCTTCCATGAACACTGAAGCTTTCTTT
CASLGYGTAASMNTEAFF
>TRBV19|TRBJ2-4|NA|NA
TGTGCCAGTACCCCGGGGAAGGTAGTAAGGGCGAACATTCAGTACTTC
CASTPGKVVRANIQYF
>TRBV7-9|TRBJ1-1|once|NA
TGTGCCAGCAGTTTCTCGGGGTACACTGAAGCTTTCTTT
CASSFSGYTEAFF
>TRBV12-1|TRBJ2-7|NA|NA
TGTGCCAGCAGCGCGCCGGACAGGGGGATTTACGAGCAGTACTTC
CASSAPDRGIYEQYF
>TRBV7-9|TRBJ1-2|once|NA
TGTGCCAGCAGCTCCTGGCGAGGGTGGAAGGCTAACTATGGCTACACCTTC
CASSSWRGWKANYGYTF
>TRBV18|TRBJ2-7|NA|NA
TGTGCCAGCTCACTCTCTAGGAATCGCGACGAGCAGTACTTC
CASSLSRNRDEQYF
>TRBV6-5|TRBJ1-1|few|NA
TGTGCCAGCAGTTACCGCAGGGGAACGTCTGAAGCTTTCTTT
CASSYRRGTSEAFF
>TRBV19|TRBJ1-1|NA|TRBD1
TGTGCCAGTAGTATCCAGGGGGCGAAGACTGAAGCTTTCTTT
CASSIQGAKTEAFF
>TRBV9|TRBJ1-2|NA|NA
TGTGCCAGCAGCGCCCAGACAAGCTATGGCTACACCTTC
CASSAQTSYGYTF
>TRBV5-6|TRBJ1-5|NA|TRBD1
TGTGCCAGCAGCTTCGGGACAGGGGGCAATCAGCCCCAGCATTTT
CASSFGTGGNQPQHF
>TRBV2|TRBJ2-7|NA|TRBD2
TGTGCCAGCCGCGGACTAGCGGGAGGGCCGGTCGACGAGCAGTACTTC
CASRGLAGGPVDEQYF
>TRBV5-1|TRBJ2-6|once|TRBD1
TGCGCCAGCAGCTTGGGACAGGGCGCAGGGGCCAACGTCCTGACTTTC
CASSLGQGAGANVLTF
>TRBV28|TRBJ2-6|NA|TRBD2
TGTGCCAGCAGCCGGGGGCTAGCGGGGATCTCTGGGGCCAACGTCCTGACTTTC
CASSRGLAGISGANVLTF
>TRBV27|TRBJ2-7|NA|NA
TGTGCCAGCAGTTTATCGACCTCCGGGGGGCAGTACTTC
CASSLSTSGGQYF
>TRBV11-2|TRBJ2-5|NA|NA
TGTGCCAGCAGCACACGTGGCGGGGAACAAGAGACCCAGTACTTC
CASSTRGGEQETQYF
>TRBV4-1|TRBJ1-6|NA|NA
TGCGCCAGCAGCCAAGAGGGAGCAGGGGCTTCTTATAATTCACCCCTCCACTTT
CASSQEGAGASYNSPLHF
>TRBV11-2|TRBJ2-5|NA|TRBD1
TGTGCCAGCAGCTCCACAGGGGTGTGGGAGACCCAGTACTTC
CASSSTGVWETQYF
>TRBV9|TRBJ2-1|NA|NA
TGTGCCAGCAGCGGCTTTCAGGGGTTAGTCAATGAGCAGTTCTTC
CASSGFQGLVNEQFF
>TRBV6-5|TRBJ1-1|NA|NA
TGTGCCAGCAGCCGCGACAGAAGGAACACTGAAGCTTTCTTT
CASSRDRRNTEAFF
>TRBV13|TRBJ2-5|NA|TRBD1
TGTGCCAGCAGCGCTGCCCCGGGACAGCTCCAAGAGACCCAGTACTTC
CASSAAPGQLQETQYF
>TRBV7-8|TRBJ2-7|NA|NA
TGTGCCAGCAGCCGAAATTATGTAGTAGAGCAGTACTTC
CASSRNYVVEQYF
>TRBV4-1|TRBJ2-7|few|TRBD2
TGCGCCAGCAGCCAATCTAGCGGCCTCTACGAGCAGTACTTC
CASSQSSGLYEQYF
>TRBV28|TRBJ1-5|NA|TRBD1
TGTGCCAGCAGTGAAATCCCGGGACAGTGGGATCAGCCCCAGCATTTT
CASSEIPGQWDQPQHF
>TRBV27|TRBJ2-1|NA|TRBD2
TGTGCCAGCAAGCTAGCGGGAGATTACAATGAGCAGTTCTTC
CASKLAGDYNEQFF